This TCR beta chain was observed in a study of early T cells in non-severe SARS-CoV-2 infection. Overall study results and limits: Private and CD4 specificities were missed by VDJdb matching, which favored anti-spike CD8 responses.

A word on this clonotype: What it binds is unknown.

CDR3 length: 16 amino acids. From germline, CDR1 is MDHEN and CDR2 SYDVKM. Trimming shortened V by 5 bases and J by 0 bases, and 16 bases separated the two germline ends. Unique molecular identifier tags were affixed to discrete cDNA molecules. One entry per CDR3 protein, called by TCRdb with MiXCR from the 5' RACE reads. The sample gives around 50,000 distinct CDR3 sequences, around 10% of which show up once; roughly 10% is in the top ten. This TCR came from an adult who was a healthcare worker with PCR-confirmed SARS-CoV-2 infection or an uninfected control (not recorded which). The sequenced sample consisted of whole blood. The rearrangement joins TRBV28 to TRBJ1-1, with D unresolved. CDR3 sequence reads: CASSPSGASMNTEAFF. CDR3 nucleotide sequence: TGTGCCAGCAGTCCATCAGGAGCTAGCATGAACACTGAAGCTTTCTTT.